Listed below are T cell receptor beta chains from one sample, sequenced in a study of blood T cell repertoires in COVID-19. Assay used: immunoSEQ multiplex PCR; TCRdb lists only in-frame clones, some missing. Of about 160,000 clones in the sample, 70% to 90% are singletons; the top ten hold around 7%. Sequenced sample: PBMCs or T cells enriched from blood (not recorded which). These receptors were taken from a woman aged 45-65 years who had recovered from COVID-19. CDR3s leave out the opening cysteine and the closing phenylalanine or tryptophan.

v_call,cdr3_aa
TRBV6-2/TRBV6-3,ASSYPSRGLAILYEQY
TRBV9,ASSPRQGTNNEQF
TRBV29-1,SFLRTGGYGYT
TRBV24-1,ATSDRDRPRDEQY
TRBV2,ASSPNGGAYNEQF
TRBV9,ASSVAVGDRGDTEAF
TRBV12-3/TRBV12-4,ASSLSQGQRAF
TRBV7-3,AIYAGLAGLAKNIQY
TRBV9,ASSGGLAGGSDTQY
TRBV2,ASSGQGGSPLH
TRBV7-2,ASSPNRDNDGYT
TRBV10-3,AISPVTSGSPADTQY
TRBV5-1,ASSPGLDYGYT
TRBV3-1/TRBV3-2,ASSPATHHYGYT
TRBV12-3/TRBV12-4,ASNLQGGYGYT
TRBV7-8,ASSPSGGRSSKLYGYT
TRBV19,ASSSRRGGRFLGGELF
TRBV19,ASTLGQGIGGYT
TRBV5-4,ASSLEGGGAPYEQY